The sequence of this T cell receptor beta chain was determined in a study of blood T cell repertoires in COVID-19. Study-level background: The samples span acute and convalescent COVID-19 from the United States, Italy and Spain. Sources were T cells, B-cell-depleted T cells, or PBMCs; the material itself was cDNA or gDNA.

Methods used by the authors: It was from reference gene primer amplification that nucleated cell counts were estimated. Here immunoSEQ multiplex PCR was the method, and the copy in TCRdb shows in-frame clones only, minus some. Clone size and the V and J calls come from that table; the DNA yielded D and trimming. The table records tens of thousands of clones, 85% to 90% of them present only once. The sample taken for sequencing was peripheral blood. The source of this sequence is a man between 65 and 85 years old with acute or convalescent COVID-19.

The CDR3: CASSPGGGDQPQHF. CDR3 bases: TGTGCCAGCTCACCGGGGGGTGGCGATCAGCCCCAGCATTTT. The chain is built from TRBV18 and TRBJ1-5, with D possibly being TRBD1 (5 bases). This CDR3 region has 14 residues. Between the trimmed V and J ends, which lost 3 bases and 5 bases, there was a span of 11 bases. Germline V gene lookup returns CDR1 KGHSH and CDR2 LQKENI.